This T cell receptor (beta chain) is from a study of T cells in localized non-small cell lung cancer. Profiled with immunoSEQ multiplex PCR; TCRdb holds only in-frame clones, not every one. The sample yields about 15,000 clones, roughly four fifths seen once. This clone showed up just once. Antigen unknown. Whole-study findings and limits: Among the top 100 tumor clones, a median around 62 appeared in adjacent lung. It was uninvolved adjacent lung that showed the highest T cell clonality, exceeding tumor.

CDR1 MNHEY and CDR2 SVGAGI come from the germline V gene. The length of the CDR3 is 14 residues. V shed 6 bases and J shed 4 bases, with 15 bases lying between them. The material sequenced was peripheral blood, taken before any cancer treatment. The clonotype originates from a female donor older than 55 with stage I squamous cell lung carcinoma. The chain joins TRBV6-5 to TRBJ1-2, with no clear D. The CDR3 protein is CASRPRAGSYGYTF. The CDR3 coding sequence is TGTGCCAGCAGGCCGAGGGCGGGGAGCTATGGCTACACCTTC.